The 3 T cell receptor beta chains below come from one sample, sequenced in a study of regulatory T cells in long-lasting Graves disease. Time point in this sample: newly diagnosed GD, antithyroid drugs for less than 3 months. The TCR library used RNA extracted from PBMCs. TCR beta libraries were built with iRepertoire HTBI primers and Arm-PCR of CDR3 regions. TCRdb passed the multiplex PCR reads through MiXCR, listing each CDR3 protein once. This sample has 400,000 to 500,000 distinct CDR3 sequences, with less than 15% found just once. These data were also filed under a second study, of T cells in Graves' hyperthyroidism and ophthalmopathy.

The sample was peripheral blood mononuclear cells (PBMCs), taken at new diagnosis, from a patient treated with antithyroid drugs. The receptors shown here come from a woman in her forties or fifties with Graves disease.

The CDR3 here is CASSVSEGGRLAYGYTF. DNA for the CDR3: TGTGCCAGCAGCGTAAGTGAGGGGGGCCGACTGGCTTATGGCTACACCTTC. The genes are TRBV9 and TRBJ1-2, with D possibly TRBD1 on 6 matching bases. The CDR3 totals 17 residues. Germline CDR1 reads SGDLS; CDR2 reads YYNGEE. The V end was cut by 1 base, the J end by 5 bases, with 21 bases between.

This clonotype has at least ten counts. The chain joins TRBV11-2 to TRBJ2-2; the D gene is possibly TRBD2 (6 bases). The CDR3 is 16 amino acids. V dropped 4 bases and J dropped 7 bases, with 19 bases sitting between them. Germline assignment: CDR1 SGHAT and CDR2 FQNNGV. CDR3 in amino acids: CASSSTSSALSGELFF. The CDR3 nucleotides are TGTGCCAGCAGCTCAACTAGCTCCGCTCTCAGCGGGGAGCTGTTTTTT.

The table lists this clonotype with many counts. The rearrangement joins TRBV9 to TRBJ2-1; either TRBD1 or TRBD2 may supply D (6 bases each). CDR3 length: 15 amino acids. V was shortened by 5 bases and J by 2 bases, with 14 bases between the two germline ends. The germline CDR1 and CDR2 sequences are SGDLS and YYNGEE. The CDR3 bases are TGTGCCAGCAGTGCCAGGGGAGGAACCTACAATGAGCAGTTCTTC. The encoded protein is CASSARGGTYNEQFF. The full variable domain, rest sourced from reference TRBV9 and TRBJ2-1, is DSGVTQTPKHLITATGQRVTLRCSPRSGDLSVYWYQQSLDQGLQFLIQYYNGEERAKGNILERFSAQQFPDLHSELNLSSLELGDSALYFCASSARGGTYNEQFFGPGTRLTVL.